Listed here are 24 T cell receptor beta chains from one sample, sequenced in a study of identical twins. TCRdb independently ran MiXCR on the 5' RACE reads; one entry per CDR3 protein. The sample holds over 600,000 distinct CDR3 sequences, approximately 21% seen once. The same sample was also used in a study of T cells expressing NK-cell markers.

The sample was PBMCs. These receptors came from a young woman in good health.

The chain has TRBV6-5 and TRBJ2-7; 10 positions agree with TRBD2. V lost 0 bases, J lost 7 bases, and 6 bases stayed unmatched. The germline V gene encodes CDR1 MNHEY and CDR2 SVGAGI. This CDR3 is built from 15 residues. The CDR3 sequence is CASSYSGASGSEQYF. CDR3 sequence (DNA): TGTGCCAGCAGTTACTCGGGTGCTAGCGGGAGTGAGCAGTACTTC.

This clonotype has only a few counts. This sequence joins TRBV12-3 or TRBV12-4 and TRBJ2-1, with 7 bases identical to TRBD1. Unmatched junction bases numbered 10, after V lost 3 bases and J lost 8 bases. The CDR3 has 15 amino acids. The CDR3 reads CASSFSQRQGHEQFF. The CDR3 nucleotides read TGTGCCAGCAGTTTCTCCCAGAGACAGGGACATGAGCAGTTCTTC.

In its sample, this clonotype was seen many times. V usage is TRBV20-1 and J usage is TRBJ1-5; perhaps TRBD1 as D (6 bases). Trimming stripped 4 bases from V and 5 bases from J, with 15 bases between. Per the germline V gene, CDR1 is DFQATT and CDR2 is SNEGSKA (reference sequence). This CDR3 contains 14 residues. As DNA, the CDR3 is TGCAGTGCTAAGAGCAGGGGAGCGTATCAGCCCCAGCATTTT. It codes for CSAKSRGAYQPQHF.

The sample holds many counts of this clonotype. V gene TRBV10-3 combines with J gene TRBJ2-7; 7 bases map to TRBD1. The CDR3 runs to 12 residues. Germline CDR1 is ENHRY and CDR2 is SYGVKD. V was clipped by 10 bases and J by 7 bases; unmatched bases: 10. DNA for the CDR3: TGTGCCACCGCACAGGGGCCTGGGGAGCAGTACTTC. The encoded protein is CATAQGPGEQYF.

This clonotype was counted at least ten times. The rearrangement uses TRBV10-3 and TRBJ2-1, with 11 positions matching TRBD1. V lost 4 bases, J lost 7 bases, and 6 bases stayed unmatched. Germline assignment: CDR1 ENHRY and CDR2 SYGVKD. CDR3 length: 15 amino acids. The DNA of the CDR3 is TGTGCCATCAGTGCGGACAGGGGGCGTGGAAATGAGCAGTTCTTC. Its translation: CAISADRGRGNEQFF.

This chain links TRBV9 with TRBJ2-4; 9 bases match TRBD2. Germline values: CDR1 SGDLS, CDR2 YYNGEE. With V trimmed by 3 bases and J by 9 bases, 10 bases remained unmatched. The CDR3 has 15 residues. CDR3 amino acids: CASSAGRGGAGIQYF. The CDR3 nucleotides are TGTGCCAGCAGCGCCGGACGCGGGGGGGCGGGCATTCAGTACTTC.

There are many counts of this clonotype. The CDR3 spells CSASVLETQYF. The CDR3 DNA is TGCAGTGCTAGTGTTCTTGAGACCCAGTACTTC. The rearrangement joins TRBV20-1 to TRBJ2-5; D is unresolved. Germline V gene lookup returns CDR1 DFQATT and CDR2 SNEGSKA (reference sequence). The V end lost 3 bases, the J end lost 5 bases, and 7 bases lay between the germline ends. The CDR3 is made up of 11 amino acids.

The rearrangement joins TRBV12-3 or TRBV12-4 to TRBJ1-2; 7 bases align to TRBD1. V shed 0 bases, J shed 6 bases, and the junction held 4 bases outside the gene matches. This CDR3 comprises 14 residues. CDR3: CASSLAGQFHGYTF. CDR3 bases: TGTGCCAGCAGTTTAGCGGGACAGTTTCATGGCTACACCTTC.

The rearrangement links TRBV10-2 to TRBJ2-7, with TRBD2 matching 7 bases. The CDR3 loop spans 15 amino acids. Germline values: CDR1 WSHSY, CDR2 SAAADI. V was clipped by 2 bases and J by 3 bases; unmatched bases: 7. DNA of the CDR3: TGCGCCAGCAGTGAGCCTCTGGGCGGGGGCTACGAGCAGTACTTC. Translated: CASSEPLGGGYEQYF.

The chain combines TRBV12-3 or TRBV12-4 with TRBJ2-3; possible D gene TRBD1, 6 bases. Between the trimmed V and J ends, which lost 5 bases and 3 bases, there was a span of 15 bases. The CDR3 is made up of 15 amino acids. Here the CDR3 reads CASSPQGGGTDTQYF. The CDR3 DNA reads TGTGCCAGCAGTCCCCAAGGGGGTGGGACAGATACGCAGTATTTT.

The V gene is TRBV4-3, the J gene TRBJ2-2, with 8 nucleotides matching TRBD1. The CDR3 length is 17 residues. V dropped 4 bases and J dropped 4; count of bases not matched to a gene: 11. CDR1 LGHNA and CDR2 YSLEER come from the germline V gene. Here the CDR3 reads CASSLFGRGLGTGELFF. CDR3 nucleotides: TGCGCCAGCAGCCTTTTCGGCAGGGGGCTGGGCACCGGGGAGCTGTTTTTT.

The J gene is TRBJ2-7, the V gene TRBV9; perhaps TRBD2 as D (5 bases). The CDR3 has 14 amino acids. CDR1 SGDLS and CDR2 YYNGEE come from the germline V gene. The germline V and J ends were trimmed by 4 bases and 2 bases, with 13 bases remaining between them. The CDR3 DNA reads as TGTGCCAGCAGCATCGGGATTCTTCCCTACGAGCAGTACTTC. Residues: CASSIGILPYEQYF.

This clonotype came up a few times. This chain connects TRBV15 to TRBJ1-6; 7 nucleotides line up with TRBD1. The V gene's germline CDR1 is LNHNV and CDR2 YYDKDF (reference sequence). The CDR3 sequence is 16 residues long. V shed 1 base, J shed 6 bases, and the junction held 6 bases outside the gene matches. CDR3 sequence: CATSRAHRGLNSPLHF. The CDR3 nucleotides are TGTGCCACCAGCAGAGCCCACAGGGGCCTTAATTCACCCCTCCACTTT.

This clonotype was picked up a small number of times. The chain employs TRBV7-9 and TRBJ1-4; D is possibly TRBD1 (5 bases). CDR3 length: 14 residues. V lost 7 bases, J lost 7 bases, and 16 bases lay in between. The germline CDR1 and CDR2 sequences are SEHNR and FQNEAQ (reference sequence). CDR3: CASTLPGVSEKLFF. CDR3 DNA sequence: TGTGCCAGCACCCTACCGGGGGTGAGTGAAAAACTGTTTTTT.

This clonotype was picked up many times. V usage is TRBV20-1 and J usage is TRBJ2-7, with 10 bases identical to TRBD2. V lost 4 bases to trimming and J lost 7 bases; unmatched junction nucleotides: 16. The CDR3 loop spans 16 amino acids. Germline CDR1 is DFQATT and CDR2 is SNEGSKA (reference sequence). CDR3 sequence: CSAILAGALRAGEQYF. The CDR3 region has the DNA TGCAGTGCTATCCTAGCGGGAGCCTTGAGAGCTGGTGAGCAGTACTTC.

This clonotype was found many times. This chain uses TRBV20-1 with TRBJ1-3, with 7 bases fitting TRBD1. Germline-derived CDR1 and CDR2 are DFQATT and SNEGSKA (reference sequence). V lost 2 bases to trimming and J lost 0 bases; unmatched junction nucleotides: 7. The CDR3 runs to 16 residues. CDR3 nucleotides: TGCAGTGCTAGACCTGTCCGGGACAGCTCTGGAAACACCATATATTTT. It yields the protein CSARPVRDSSGNTIYF.

This clonotype was found many times. This chain connects TRBV6-2 or TRBV6-3 to TRBJ2-1; either TRBD1 or TRBD2 may supply D (5 bases each). Trimming shortened V by 7 bases and J by 9 bases, and 13 bases separated the two germline ends. Germline V gives CDR1 MNHEY, CDR2 SVGEGT. The CDR3 has 12 residues. The CDR3 region is CASMSGRSEQFF. The DNA for the CDR3 is TGTGCCAGCATGTCGGGGCGGAGTGAGCAGTTCTTC.

This clonotype was seen repeatedly, ten times or more. This chain joins TRBV7-8 and TRBJ1-5, with D perhaps TRBD1 (5 bases). CDR1 and CDR2 (germline): SGHVS, FQNEAQ. The CDR3 consists of 15 residues. Trimming left V 3 bases short and J 6 bases short, with 15 bases between. This chain's CDR3 is CASSFFQGPSQPQHF. Written as DNA, the CDR3 is TGTGCCAGCAGCTTTTTCCAGGGCCCAAGTCAGCCCCAGCATTTT.

This clonotype has more than one count but fewer than ten. V is TRBV6-5 and J is TRBJ1-6; possibly TRBD1 for D (6 bases). The CDR3 runs to 14 residues. The germline V gene has CDR1 MNHEY and CDR2 SVGAGI. The ends were cut back, 3 bases at V and 9 bases at J, with 12 bases in the middle. CDR3 coding DNA: TGTGCCAGCAGTTATAAGGAGGGGGGTTCACCCCTCCACTTT. Its translation is CASSYKEGGSPLHF.

The V and J genes are TRBV9 and TRBJ2-3; D might be TRBD2 (7 bases). Per the germline V gene, CDR1 is SGDLS and CDR2 is YYNGEE. The CDR3 has 16 residues. V lost 0 bases and J lost 2, with 13 bases in between. The CDR3 nucleotides read TGTGCCAGCAGCGTAGGAGGGGGGGCATTCACAGATACGCAGTATTTT. Amino acids: CASSVGGGAFTDTQYF.

This sequence joins TRBV5-1 and TRBJ2-7; no clear D. In germline, CDR1 is SGHRS, CDR2 YFSETQ. The CDR3 totals 13 residues. Trimming removed 4 bases from V and 5 bases from J, with 13 bases in between. The CDR3 DNA reads TGCGCCAGCAGCGCCGACCTACGGAACGAGCAGTACTTC. Translation gives CASSADLRNEQYF.

This CDR3 is CASSVNREGTDTQYF. The CDR3, as DNA: TGTGCCAGCAGCGTAAACAGGGAGGGCACAGATACGCAGTATTTT. V and J are TRBV9 and TRBJ2-3; D may correspond to TRBD1 or TRBD2 (6 bases each). The CDR3 is 15 amino acids. Deletions cut 1 base from V and 1 base from J, with 10 bases between. Looked up from germline, CDR1 is SGDLS and CDR2 is YYNGEE.

This clonotype was counted many times. The rearrangement joins TRBV2 to TRBJ2-1; unclear D gene. V was pared by 11 bases and J by 3 bases, with 11 bases between. The germline V gene has CDR1 SNHLY and CDR2 FYNNEI. The CDR3 has 12 amino acids. Written as DNA, the CDR3 is TGTGCCTTCCAAGAACTCTACAATGAGCAGTTCTTC. Its translation: CAFQELYNEQFF.

This clonotype was seen only a few times. This chain joins TRBV20-1 and TRBJ2-7, with TRBD2 as a possible D gene (5 bases). Trimming shortened V by 5 bases and J by 5 bases, and 19 bases separated the two germline ends. The germline V gene has CDR1 DFQATT and CDR2 SNEGSKA (reference sequence). This CDR3 region has 14 residues. CDR3 residues: CSARPHGVTDEQYF. CDR3 DNA sequence: TGCAGTGCTCGGCCCCACGGGGTGACTGACGAGCAGTACTTC.